The 13 T cell receptor beta chains below all came from one sample that was sequenced in a study of CD8 T cells in ankylosing spondylitis. TCRdb re-called the 5' RACE reads through MiXCR, storing one row per CDR3 protein. The sample has about 250,000 distinct CDR3 sequences, 32% seen once. Sequencing used blood, either unsorted or a sorted T cell fraction (not recorded which). The origin of the receptors is a male donor with ankylosing spondylitis or in good health (not recorded which).

The V call is TRBV20-1, the J call TRBJ1-1; D ambiguous. The CDR3 extends over 13 amino acids. CDR1 and CDR2 (germline): DFQATT, SNEGSKA (reference sequence). The germline V and J ends were trimmed by 4 bases and 5 bases, with 14 bases remaining between them. The CDR3 spells CSATPNSKTEAFF. The CDR3 DNA reads TGCAGTGCTACCCCCAACAGTAAAACTGAAGCTTTCTTT.

The V call is TRBV25-1, the J call TRBJ2-5, with D unclear. V lost 0 bases and J lost 9, with 11 bases in between. Germline V CDR1 and CDR2: MGHDK, SYGVNS. This CDR3 is built from 13 residues. In DNA, the CDR3 is TGTGCCAGCAGTGAATACGACTCATGGGCCCAGTACTTC. Protein: CASSEYDSWAQYF.

The genes are TRBV12-3 or TRBV12-4 and TRBJ2-7; D unresolved. The germline V and J ends were trimmed by 4 bases and 3 bases, with 10 bases remaining between them. The CDR3 spans 13 residues. The CDR3 coding sequence is TGTGCCAGCAGTTACGGCAGCTACTACGAGCAGTACTTC. Translating gives CASSYGSYYEQYF.

This clonotype was seen many times. The V gene is TRBV20-1, the J gene TRBJ2-5; D unresolved. Trimming pared 5 bases from V and 4 bases from J, leaving 11 bases between. Germline values: CDR1 DFQATT, CDR2 SNEGSKA (reference sequence). This CDR3 is built from 12 residues. The CDR3 here is CSASPGPETQYF. The CDR3 DNA sequence: TGCAGTGCTTCACCCGGGCCAGAGACCCAGTACTTC.

The chain joins TRBV29-1 to TRBJ2-3; TRBD2 aligns across 8 bases. CDR1 and CDR2 (germline): SQVTM, ANQGSEA. Trimming cost V 1 base and J 2 bases; bases outside gene matches: 8. This CDR3 is built from 16 residues. The CDR3 region has the DNA TGCAGCGTTGAAGTGGCGGGTAGCGGGGTCACAGATACGCAGTATTTT. This encodes CSVEVAGSGVTDTQYF.

The chain couples TRBV20-1 to TRBJ1-5, with no clear D. Germline CDR1 is DFQATT and CDR2 is SNEGSKA (reference sequence). Trimming took 5 bases from V and 1 from J, leaving 12 bases between them. CDR3 length equals 14 residues. CDR3 sequence reads: CSASGKKSNQPQHF. The CDR3 nucleotides are TGCAGTGCTTCGGGGAAAAAGAGCAATCAGCCCCAGCATTTT.

This clonotype has just a few counts. This chain connects TRBV20-1 to TRBJ1-5; 9 bases match TRBD1. The V gene's germline CDR1 is DFQATT and CDR2 SNEGSKA (reference sequence). There are 16 residues in the CDR3. Trimming removed 0 bases from V and 1 base from J; junction bases left unmatched: 4. CDR3 nucleotides: TGCAGTGCTAGAGAAGGGACAGGGTACAGCAATCAGCCCCAGCATTTT. Protein: CSAREGTGYSNQPQHF.

The chain has TRBV29-1 and TRBJ1-1; D possibly corresponds to TRBD1 (5 bases). V lost 6 bases, J lost 0 bases, and 11 bases lay in between. Germline CDR1 reads SQVTM; CDR2 reads ANQGSEA. The CDR3 sequence is 13 residues long. The CDR3 loop reads CSVGGTLNTEAFF. CDR3 in DNA: TGCAGCGTCGGCGGGACCTTGAACACTGAAGCTTTCTTT.

The chain combines TRBV12-3 or TRBV12-4 with TRBJ1-4, with 9 bases matching TRBD1. With 5 bases clipped from V and 7 bases from J, the junction kept 14 bases outside the gene matches. The CDR3 length is 17 residues. This CDR3 is CASSLGQGTIRSEKLFF. Here the CDR3 DNA reads TGTGCCAGCAGTCTGGGACAGGGTACCATTAGGAGTGAAAAACTGTTTTTT.

The chain uses TRBV15 and TRBJ2-1; D remains unclear. Germline V gene sequence: CDR1 LNHNV, CDR2 YYDKDF (reference sequence). Trimming pared 6 bases from V and 0 bases from J, leaving 6 bases between. CDR3 length: 13 residues. The CDR3 here is CATRFSSYNEQFF. The CDR3 DNA sequence: TGTGCCACCAGGTTCTCCTCCTACAATGAGCAGTTCTTC.

This chain uses TRBV20-1 with TRBJ2-3; the D is unclear. The V end lost 1 base, the J end lost 7 bases, and 12 bases lay between the germline ends. Germline V gene lookup returns CDR1 DFQATT and CDR2 SNEGSKA (reference sequence). The CDR3 extends over 13 amino acids. The CDR3 sequence is CSARAIISHTQYF. Here the CDR3 DNA reads TGCAGTGCTAGAGCTATAATCAGTCATACGCAGTATTTT.

This clonotype has more than one count but fewer than ten. The chain carries TRBV12-3 or TRBV12-4 and TRBJ2-7; the D gene is possibly TRBD2 (7 bases). CDR3 length: 13 amino acids. V was cut by 8 bases and J by 5 bases, with 16 bases left in between. The CDR3 spells CASGSGGANEQYF. The CDR3 nucleotides read TGTGCCAGCGGCTCGGGGGGCGCGAACGAGCAGTACTTC.

This clonotype was found a few times. The chain is built from TRBV20-1 and TRBJ2-7, with 11 positions matching TRBD2. Losses at the gene ends were 0 bases for V and 4 bases for J; bases not matched to a gene: 8. From germline, CDR1 is DFQATT and CDR2 SNEGSKA (reference sequence). The CDR3 is 16 amino acids. CDR3 DNA sequence: TGCAGTGCTAGAGATGATAGCGGGGGGGCTTTATACGAGCAGTACTTC. This encodes CSARDDSGGALYEQYF.